These T cell receptor beta chains were read from a single sample in a study of blood T cells in healthy people across ages. TCRdb recomputed calls from the 5' RACE reads with MiXCR, one row per CDR3 protein. The table includes about 1.1 million distinct CDR3 sequences, roughly two fifths detected once. Sequenced input: blood. These receptors all come from a man between 18 and 29 years old in good health. Both conserved end residues are part of each CDR3. D genes are given only for firm matches. Only some rows state a clone size, as once, few, many or a class for expanded clones.

cdr3_length: 14; v_call: TRBV7-9; clone_size: few; j_call: TRBJ2-7; d_call: .; cdr3_aa: CASSLEESSYEQYF; cdr3_nt: TGTGCCAGCAGCTTAGAGGAAAGCTCCTACGAGCAGTACTTC
cdr3_length: 14; v_call: TRBV7-2; clone_size: few; j_call: TRBJ2-7; d_call: TRBD1; cdr3_aa: CASSLDRGSNEQYF; cdr3_nt: TGTGCCAGCAGTTTAGACAGGGGGAGTAACGAGCAGTACTTC
cdr3_length: 13; v_call: TRBV7-2; clone_size: .; j_call: TRBJ1-6; d_call: TRBD1; cdr3_aa: CASSAQGYSPLHF; cdr3_nt: TGTGCCAGCAGCGCACAGGGGTATTCACCCCTCCACTTT
cdr3_length: 16; v_call: TRBV20-1; clone_size: few; j_call: TRBJ2-3; d_call: TRBD1; cdr3_aa: CSARDPSRGFTDTQYF; cdr3_nt: TGCAGTGCTAGAGATCCTAGCAGGGGGTTCACAGATACGCAGTATTTT
cdr3_length: 16; v_call: TRBV7-7; clone_size: few; j_call: TRBJ2-3; d_call: TRBD2; cdr3_aa: CASSFGSGGESDTQYF; cdr3_nt: TGTGCTAGCAGCTTCGGAAGCGGGGGAGAATCAGATACGCAGTATTTT
cdr3_length: 11; v_call: TRBV29-1; clone_size: many; j_call: TRBJ1-2; d_call: .; cdr3_aa: CSVELWNGYTF; cdr3_nt: TGCAGCGTTGAATTGTGGAATGGCTACACCTTC
cdr3_length: 12; v_call: TRBV29-1; clone_size: .; j_call: TRBJ2-5; d_call: TRBD1; cdr3_aa: CSGGQGEETQYF; cdr3_nt: TGCAGCGGTGGACAGGGGGAAGAGACCCAGTACTTC
cdr3_length: 13; v_call: TRBV27; clone_size: few; j_call: TRBJ1-6; d_call: .; cdr3_aa: CASSPTSNSPLHF; cdr3_nt: TGTGCCAGCAGTCCCACCTCCAATTCACCCCTCCACTTT
cdr3_length: 13; v_call: TRBV12-3/TRBV12-4; clone_size: .; j_call: TRBJ2-7; d_call: .; cdr3_aa: CASSDLPKYEQYF; cdr3_nt: TGTGCCAGCAGTGATTTACCGAAATATGAGCAGTACTTC
cdr3_length: 14; v_call: TRBV3-1; clone_size: .; j_call: TRBJ2-7; d_call: .; cdr3_aa: CASSQEGGSYEQYF; cdr3_nt: TGTGCCAGCAGCCAAGAGGGCGGATCCTACGAGCAGTACTTC
cdr3_length: 11; v_call: TRBV12-3/TRBV12-4; clone_size: few; j_call: TRBJ1-3; d_call: .; cdr3_aa: CASSFGNTIYF; cdr3_nt: TGTGCCAGCAGTTTTGGAAACACCATATATTTT
cdr3_length: 16; v_call: TRBV3-1; clone_size: few; j_call: TRBJ1-2; d_call: .; cdr3_aa: CASSQGPRAAIDGYTF; cdr3_nt: TGTGCCAGCAGCCAAGGACCCCGGGCCGCTATCGATGGCTACACCTTC